This note documents a single TCR beta chain sequence. Its antigen is unknown. Base qualities are not provided; no much larger clone lies one nucleotide away. The cohort was made up of around 720 healthy bone marrow donors. At the time of sampling, all cohort members were nominally healthy, though unrecorded immune exposures were likely present. The donor was CMV seropositive and belonged to the group of about 290 seropositive cohort members. A peripheral blood sample was provided by each donor, and peripheral blood mononuclear cells were used for TCR beta sequencing. Genomic DNA was extracted from the blood cell samples with the Qiagen DNeasy Blood Extraction Kit. The library was prepared using the immunoSEQ multiplex PCR assay. A mixture of 60 forward primers for TCR Vbeta segments and 13 reverse primers for TCR Jbeta segments was used in the multiplex PCR. Amplification of the CDR3 region of rearranged TCR beta genes was performed with a multiplex PCR assay on genomic DNA. Amplified TCR beta libraries were sequenced as 87-base-pair reads on the Illumina HiSeq System. As for the original processing: A later analysis counted around 72 million unique TCR beta chains across the 500 to 850 repertoires, and around 9.9 million of these chains were shared by at least two donors. To remove PCR and sequencing errors, raw reads were error-corrected and collapsed into unique sequences using a nearest-neighbor algorithm that merged closely related sequences. To assign V, D and J gene segments, CDR3 sequences were aligned to IMGT reference sequences. For a sequence to be retained, a match of at least six nucleotides to both a V gene segment and a J gene segment was required. Rearrangements were classified as productive when the CDR3 lacked stop codons and remained in frame with V and J, and all other rearrangements were classified as non-productive. Following IMGT convention, CDR3 was defined as the stretch from the second conserved V-encoded cysteine up to the conserved J-encoded phenylalanine. In an earlier analysis of some 550 of the donors, sequences lacking an unambiguous match to a single V gene segment were excluded. In an earlier analysis of 587 of the donors, V segments were called functional above 56.7% productive rearrangements and were called segregating when the between-donor standard deviation exceeded 5%. A statistical classification framework was built to diagnose cytomegalovirus status from the catalog of TCR beta chain sequences. A later analysis assigned V and J genes by comparing TCR nucleotide sequences with IMGT/GENE-DB human TR gene sequences. In a later analysis, CDR3 sequences and most-parsimonious VDJ recombination scenarios were assigned using the TCRdist pipeline. In a later analysis, each TCR beta chain was defined by its CDR3 amino acid sequence together with its V-gene family, and reads without a unique V-gene family were excluded. A later analysis removed roughly 590 highly shared, low-generation-probability nucleotide sequences to deal with suspected cross-contamination and a sequencing artifact. In a later analysis, a clonal expansion index for each public chain was calculated from normalized within-repertoire ranks of inferred template counts. In a later analysis, generation probabilities were computed using a VDJ recombination model fitted to out-of-frame rearrangements, and the results were checked against IGoR. Hypergeometric tests were used in a later analysis to score TCR-TCR, TCR-HLA and TCR-CMV co-occurrence, with a repertoire-size bias correction applied to the TCR pairs. False discovery rates were estimated in a later analysis by permuting HLA or CMV assignments 20 times. In a later analysis, co-occurring TCRs were grouped using DBSCAN, with TCRdist sequence similarity added in when clustering inside HLA-allele-positive subsets. Repertoires with fewer than 30,000 or more than 120,000 public chains were left out of co-occurrence clustering, as were four to six repertoires with anomalous nucleotide sharing. Sourced from immuneACCESS, this table was stored by TCRdb with only in-frame sequences that have V and J called. A share of the clones is absent; for the studies checked, an unresolved V gene accounts for under half, and the remainder has no known explanation. From that table come the V and J calls and clone size; the DNA was used to work out D and trimming. The sample table shows 90,000 to 100,000 clones, and about two thirds are seen once. About 6.3% of the sample lies in the top ten.

The sample belongs to a study of cytomegalovirus exposure and HLA in healthy donors (dated by TCRdb to about 2017). Context from the whole study: An earlier analysis of about 530 of the donors reported over 250 Gb of sequence data and 117 million unique TCR beta sequences obtained from some 170 million T cells. The study aimed to test whether cataloging public T cell receptors could reveal signatures of past pathogen exposure. To predict cytomegalovirus infection status, the study combined high-throughput TCR immunosequencing, statistical association of individual TCRs with disease status, and machine learning. On average, around 230,000 unique TCR beta nucleotide sequences were sequenced per donor among about 400 genotyped donors of the cohort, with roughly 18% of those sequences being non-productive. In the later analysis, no new phenotypic data were used to find candidate immune exposures; instead, reliance was placed on TCR beta sequences and their occurrence across donors. HLA typing included class I and class II loci at four-digit resolution. Donor age, sex, ethnicity and CMV serostatus were compiled alongside the repertoire data. All discovery cohort repertoires had been generated on a single sequencing platform. In a later genetic analysis, genome-wide SNP genotypes for about three fifths of the 666 donors were used, and that subset was treated as a discovery cohort. The study used immunosequencing to profile the T cell repertoires of 600 to 850 subjects and linked those repertoires to cytomegalovirus serostatus. An early release covering roughly 600 HLA-typed donors comprised around 300 gigabases of sequencing data and around 85 million unique TCR sequences. A later analysis re-analyzed previously published TCR beta repertoires from approximately 700 donors and added high-resolution HLA genotyping to study TCR occurrence patterns. The number of typed donors differed by locus: about 629-630 for A, B, C, DRB1 and DQB1; approximately 540 for DQA1; some 590 for DPA1; and around 490 for DPB1. A separate validation cohort of over a hundred different subjects was used in addition to the approximately 700-subject first cohort. Roughly 5 DR-DQ haplotypes were handled as single units for association and clustering, since linkage in the cohort was strong. The genetic ancestry cluster associated with self-reported Caucasian donors included 81% of the roughly 390 genotyped donors. In an earlier analysis of about 590 of the donors, high-throughput TCR beta sequencing was used to judge whether each TCR beta V gene segment behaved as functional or pseudogenic. The paper as a whole reports these results and caveats: Most TCR sequences were seen in very few donors, while some public TCRs were found in many individuals. Broadly in line with IMGT annotations, most TCR beta V segments showed up in productive rearrangements about 87% or about 30% of the time in an earlier analysis of some 590 of the donors. This cohort had only TCR beta chains sequenced, and the lack of alpha or paired-chain data limited which features could be detected. Roughly uniform sequencing depth across donors was assumed in presence/absence analyses, although this assumption may not hold. A later analysis found that most CMV-associated TCR beta chains appeared HLA-restricted, with HLA associations seemingly driven largely by CMV exposure. A later genetic analysis associated a missense DCLRE1C variant with V-gene and J-gene trimming of TCR beta chains, and an independent cohort replicated the association. At a false discovery rate of 0.05, a later analysis linked about 17,000 TCR beta sequences to specific HLA alleles. In a later analysis, several top co-occurrence clusters were reported to appear linked to parvovirus B19, influenza, CMV and Epstein-Barr virus. A further reported finding was that TCR beta sequences accurately predicted the HLA-A and HLA-B alleles for most subjects in the first cohort. The authors suggested that the approach could potentially be generalized to other disease states and immunological phenotypes. Three of the identified cytomegalovirus-associated TCR beta chains were confirmed in vitro to be specific for cytomegalovirus antigens. Linkage disequilibrium might explain the correlated functional status among segregating V segments, but an unknown experimental factor could not be excluded. The 87-base-pair reads could not distinguish some IMGT-functional V segments, including TRBV6-2 and TRBV6-3, so those segments were excluded. Compared with equally common non-associated chains, HLA-associated TCR beta chains in a later analysis were more clonally expanded and had lower generation probabilities. According to a later analysis, TCR association rates differed among HLA loci, with DRB1 alleles showing the most associated TCRs and HLA-C alleles showing the fewest. Compared with the roughly 670-donor mean, donors in an Asian-associated ancestry cluster had fewer N-insertions in productive TCRs, according to a later genetic analysis. The classifier was reported to diagnose cytomegalovirus status with high specificity and sensitivity in both the original and validation cohorts. Because HLA typing was unavailable for some donors at each locus, only the typed subset was used in association tests. The only immune exposure information available for the cohort was CMV serostatus. Because counts were too low, approximately 15 rarely observed V segments, including chromosome 9 orphons, were excluded from the earlier analysis of 587 of the donors. A group of highly shared sequence variants was considered likely to be a technical artifact of the sequencing pipeline. When HLA alleles, especially DR and DQ, strongly co-occurred, attributing TCR associations to individual alleles was difficult. The study listed 150 to 200 TCR beta chains as associated with cytomegalovirus.

The CDR3 contains 16 residues, cysteine and phenylalanine counted. Only the CDR3 DNA stays, 48 bases, in frame from base 1. Relative to germline, V is missing 4 bases and J is missing 4 bases, with 11 bases of the junction outside any gene match. Taken from the germline V gene, the CDR1 and CDR2 loops are MNHEY and SVGAGI. In this chain, TRBV6-5 is recombined with TRBJ2-7, with 9 junctional bases fitting TRBD1. The sample consisted of PBMCs. This clonotype originated in a boy younger than 18 in good health and CMV-seropositive. The CDR3 region has the sequence CASSSPGVGQGYEQYF. The sequenced DNA is TGTGCCAGCAGTTCCCCCGGGGTGGGACAGGGTTACGAGCAGTACTTC.